This TCR beta chain was captured by sequencing in a study of regulatory T cells in long-lasting Graves disease. Sample time point: newly diagnosed GD, antithyroid drugs for less than 3 months. The TCR library used RNA extracted from PBMCs. Libraries of TCR beta came from iRepertoire HTBI primers plus Arm-PCR of CDR3 regions. MiXCR was run by TCRdb on the multiplex PCR reads, yielding one entry per CDR3 protein. The sample comprises a few hundred thousand distinct CDR3 sequences, approximately 16% of which are singletons, and 30% rests with the top ten. V gave up 2 bases and J gave up 7 bases; unmatched junction bases: 9. Germline-derived CDR1 and CDR2 are LGHNA and YNFKEQ. This CDR3 spans 16 amino acids. This clonotype turned up a few times. These same records also appear under a second study, on T cells in Graves' hyperthyroidism and ophthalmopathy.

This TCR derives from a man aged 35 to 55 with Graves disease. This sequence joins TRBV4-2 and TRBJ2-3, with TRBD1 matching over 10 bases. This specimen was peripheral blood mononuclear cells (PBMCs), taken at new diagnosis, from a patient treated with antithyroid drugs. The CDR3 spells CASSQLSGQGLNTQYF. The CDR3 bases are TGTGCCAGCAGCCAATTATCGGGACAGGGGTTGAATACGCAGTATTTT.